The rows below give T cell receptor beta chains drawn from one sample of a study of T-cell reconstitution after alpha-beta-depleted transplantation in children. MiXCR was run by TCRdb on the PCR reads, yielding one entry per CDR3 protein. The sample includes 100,000 to 150,000 distinct CDR3 sequences, 23% seen only once; the top ten take over 9.5%. The source was PBMCs, mostly from graft donor cells, collected 180 days after TCRalphabeta/CD19-depleted stem cell transplant. These receptors were obtained from a male patient between 2 and 10 years old who had a stem cell transplant for chronic granulomatous disease, so the T cells may come from the graft donor. Both conserved end residues are part of each CDR3. A D gene is named only where the DNA matches it firmly. Clone size is stated in some rows and not others, as once, few, many or a class when expanded.

clone_size	d_call	v_call	j_call	cdr3_aa	cdr3_nt
-	TRBD2	TRBV29-1	TRBJ2-1	CSVEGRRLAGGYNEQFF	TGCAGCGTTGAAGGCCGCCGACTGGCGGGGGGCTACAATGAGCAGTTCTTC
-	-	TRBV12-3/TRBV12-4	TRBJ2-1	CASSQGHEQFF	TGTGCCAGCAGTCAAGGGCATGAGCAGTTCTTC
-	-	TRBV29-1	TRBJ2-1	CSEGVLGGEQFF	TGCAGCGAAGGGGTACTAGGAGGTGAGCAGTTCTTC
many	-	TRBV2	TRBJ1-5	CASSVTQSNQPQHF	TGTGCCAGCAGCGTCACACAATCCAATCAGCCCCAGCATTTT
-	TRBD2	TRBV5-1	TRBJ2-7	CASSPGTSVPYEQYF	TGCGCCAGCAGCCCTGGGACTAGCGTCCCCTACGAGCAGTACTTC
many	TRBD1	TRBV5-1	TRBJ2-7	CASSLVSGTGNYEQYF	TGCGCCAGCAGCTTGGTCTCCGGGACAGGTAACTACGAGCAGTACTTC
-	-	TRBV12-3/TRBV12-4	TRBJ2-7	CASSLDGAREQYF	TGTGCCAGCAGTTTAGACGGTGCCCGGGAGCAGTACTTC
few	-	TRBV12-3/TRBV12-4	TRBJ2-2	CASEIGGTGELFF	TGTGCCAGCGAAATTGGAGGCACCGGGGAGCTGTTTTTT
-	TRBD2	TRBV28	TRBJ2-3	CATSTSGTDTQYF	TGTGCCACAAGTACTAGCGGCACAGATACGCAGTATTTT
-	-	TRBV27	TRBJ2-5	CASSLTRLETQYF	TGTGCCAGCAGTCTGACTAGGTTGGAGACCCAGTACTTC
-	TRBD2	TRBV20-1	TRBJ2-1	CCARRVWGLANNEQFF	TGCTGTGCTAGAAGGGTCTGGGGACTAGCCAACAATGAGCAGTTCTTC
few	-	TRBV7-2	TRBJ2-7	CASSLGAWTEQYF	TGTGCCAGCAGCTTAGGAGCGTGGACCGAGCAGTACTTC
-	-	TRBV14	TRBJ2-6	CASSQALSGANVLTF	TGTGCCAGCAGCCAGGCACTCTCTGGGGCCAACGTCCTGACTTTC
-	TRBD2	TRBV12-3/TRBV12-4	TRBJ2-1	CATSQTSPNEQFF	TGTGCCACTTCCCAGACTAGCCCGAATGAGCAGTTCTTC
-	-	TRBV20-1	TRBJ2-3	CSARVTVTDTQYF	TGCAGTGCTAGGGTGACAGTTACAGATACGCAGTATTTT
many	-	TRBV7-2	TRBJ2-4	CASSLEGQTVKYF	TGTGCCAGCAGCTTAGAAGGGCAGACAGTGAAGTACTTC
-	TRBD1	TRBV7-2	TRBJ2-7	CASSLVGTGSIYEQYF	TGTGCCAGCAGCTTAGTAGGGACAGGGTCCATTTACGAGCAGTACTTC
-	TRBD2	TRBV20-1	TRBJ2-1	CSARGESGTYNEQFF	TGCAGTGCTAGAGGGGAGAGCGGGACCTACAATGAGCAGTTCTTC
many	TRBD1	TRBV5-1	TRBJ1-4	CASSTPGQNEKLFF	TGCGCCAGCAGCACGCCGGGACAGAATGAAAAACTGTTTTTT
many	-	TRBV20-1	TRBJ1-2	CSARDIGVHGYTF	TGCAGTGCTAGAGATATAGGGGTGCATGGCTACACCTTC
-	-	TRBV7-2	TRBJ1-4	CASSSGPKLFF	TGTGCCAGCAGCTCGGGACCAAAACTGTTTTTT
-	-	TRBV7-9	TRBJ2-1	CASSLLRGDEQFF	TGTGCCAGCAGCTTACTGAGGGGGGATGAGCAGTTCTTC
-	TRBD1	TRBV10-3	TRBJ2-5	CAISPAGTAIQETQYF	TGTGCCATCAGTCCGGCCGGGACAGCGATCCAAGAGACCCAGTACTTC
-	-	TRBV29-1	TRBJ2-6	CSVDPSGANVLTF	TGCAGCGTTGACCCATCTGGGGCCAACGTCCTGACTTTC
-	-	TRBV12-5	TRBJ1-5	CASGPLGHQPQHF	TGTGCTAGTGGTCCTCTTGGACATCAGCCCCAGCATTTT
few	-	TRBV7-2	TRBJ1-2	CASSFARGWGAYGYTF	TGTGCCAGCAGCTTTGCTAGGGGGTGGGGGGCCTATGGCTACACCTTC
-	TRBD1	TRBV7-8	TRBJ2-2	CASTRGTENTGELFF	TGTGCCAGCACTAGGGGGACAGAGAACACCGGGGAGCTGTTTTTT
-	TRBD1	TRBV5-1	TRBJ2-7	CASSSLTGSDEQYF	TGCGCCAGCAGCTCGCTGACAGGGTCCGACGAGCAGTACTTC
-	-	TRBV2	TRBJ2-5	CASRGDYQETQYF	TGTGCCAGCAGGGGGGACTACCAAGAGACCCAGTACTTC
few	TRBD2	TRBV4-2	TRBJ2-3	CASSQRGGLAGITDTQYF	TGTGCCAGCAGCCAACGTGGTGGGCTAGCGGGTATCACAGATACGCAGTATTTT
-	-	TRBV12-3/TRBV12-4	TRBJ1-2	CASSPRLDAANYGYTF	TGTGCCAGCAGTCCCCGTCTGGACGCAGCTAACTATGGCTACACCTTC
-	-	TRBV2	TRBJ1-1	CAFSLISGTEAFF	TGTGCCTTCAGTTTGATTTCGGGGACTGAAGCTTTCTTT
many	TRBD1	TRBV12-3/TRBV12-4	TRBJ2-3	CASRRDSADTQYF	TGTGCCAGCAGACGGGACAGCGCAGATACGCAGTATTTT
-	-	TRBV7-9	TRBJ1-6	CASSLRGPLHF	TGTGCCAGCAGCTTAAGGGGACCCCTCCACTTT
-	-	TRBV15	TRBJ1-6	CATSRINISPLHF	TGTGCCACCAGCAGAATTAATATTTCACCCCTCCACTTT
-	-	TRBV3-1	TRBJ2-5	CASSQLLWETQYF	TGTGCCAGCAGCCAGCTCTTGTGGGAGACCCAGTACTTC
many	-	TRBV9	TRBJ1-3	CASGGRNTIYF	TGTGCCAGCGGAGGCCGAAACACCATATATTTT
once	-	TRBV7-9	TRBJ2-7	CAISSGNLEQYF	TGTGCCATCAGCTCCGGGAACCTCGAGCAGTACTTC
-	-	TRBV5-5	TRBJ1-4	CASSLPKQGVATNEKLFF	TGTGCCAGCAGCTTACCTAAACAGGGCGTTGCAACTAATGAAAAACTGTTTTTT
few	-	TRBV7-9	TRBJ2-7	CASTITGTSYEQYF	TGTGCCAGCACCATTACAGGAACCTCCTACGAGCAGTACTTC
-	TRBD1	TRBV27	TRBJ1-2	CASSNPDRAGYTF	TGTGCCAGCAGCAACCCGGACAGGGCTGGCTACACCTTC
-	-	TRBV12-3/TRBV12-4	TRBJ2-1	CASSKTGNSYNEQFF	TGTGCCAGCAGTAAAACCGGGAACTCCTACAATGAGCAGTTCTTC
-	-	TRBV9	TRBJ2-3	CASSVTGTTSTDTQYF	TGTGCCAGCAGCGTTACCGGGACAACGAGCACAGATACGCAGTATTTT
few	-	TRBV4-1	TRBJ2-7	CASSQEASSYEQYF	TGCGCCAGCAGCCAAGAAGCGAGCTCCTACGAGCAGTACTTC
few	-	TRBV27	TRBJ2-1	CASSSIVGNYNEQFF	TGTGCCAGCAGTTCCATAGTGGGGAATTACAATGAGCAGTTCTTC
few	-	TRBV7-9	TRBJ2-7	CASSSTSRSGEQYF	TGTGCCAGCAGCAGTACGTCCAGATCGGGGGAGCAGTACTTC
-	TRBD2	TRBV7-6	TRBJ2-7	CASSLVAGTSAYEQYF	TGTGCCAGCAGCTTAGTAGCTGGGACTAGCGCTTACGAGCAGTACTTC
few	-	TRBV12-3/TRBV12-4	TRBJ1-4	CASSITTGKSEKLFF	TGTGCCAGCAGTATAACTACAGGGAAAAGTGAAAAACTGTTTTTT
-	TRBD1	TRBV12-3/TRBV12-4	TRBJ2-5	CASSRLGGDRSLETQYF	TGTGCCAGCAGTCGCCTTGGAGGGGACAGGTCCCTGGAGACCCAGTACTTC
few	TRBD1	TRBV11-2	TRBJ2-1	CASSLYVGTGVSYNEQFF	TGTGCCAGCAGCTTATATGTAGGGACAGGGGTCTCCTACAATGAGCAGTTCTTC
many	TRBD2	TRBV10-3	TRBJ2-1	CAISELWTSGHNEQFF	TGTGCCATCAGTGAGTTGTGGACTAGCGGACACAATGAGCAGTTCTTC
many	-	TRBV28	TRBJ1-5	CASSYPRGKMGQPQHF	TGTGCCAGCAGTTACCCAAGGGGGAAAATGGGACAGCCCCAGCATTTT
-	TRBD2	TRBV6-6	TRBJ2-7	CASRSGSYEQYF	TGTGCCAGCAGAAGCGGGAGCTACGAGCAGTACTTC
many	TRBD1	TRBV27	TRBJ2-2	CASNPGQWNTGELFF	TGTGCCAGCAACCCGGGACAGTGGAACACCGGGGAGCTGTTTTTT
-	-	TRBV7-6	TRBJ2-3	CASSPKLGDTQYF	TGTGCCAGCAGCCCCAAGCTGGGAGATACGCAGTATTTT
many	TRBD2	TRBV5-1	TRBJ2-2	CASSFSSGSGAGELFF	TGCGCCAGCAGCTTCAGTAGCGGGAGCGGGGCCGGGGAGCTGTTTTTT
few	-	TRBV27	TRBJ2-7	CASGALMGEQYF	TGTGCCAGCGGCGCCTTGATGGGGGAGCAGTACTTC
-	-	TRBV12-3/TRBV12-4	TRBJ2-4	CASRIDAAKNIQYF	TGTGCCAGCAGGATTGATGCGGCCAAAAACATTCAGTACTTC